This T cell receptor beta chain was obtained from a study of blood T cell repertoires in COVID-19 (dated by TCRdb to the early 2020s). For context, the study as a whole: Samples from collaborators originated in the United States, Italy and Spain and spanned both the acute and convalescent phases of COVID-19. Where HLA class I and class II types were available, the types were taken from metadata supplied by the sample provider, not from assay-based typing. The samples were drawn from the first 160 participants of the ongoing ImmuneRACE study and from 1,254 subjects provided by 6 global collaborators. Nearly every sample came with metadata listing a de-identified subject ID, COVID-19 status, age in years and sex. The material from the prospective study consisted of cDNA or gDNA derived from T cells, B-cell-depleted T cells, or PBMCs. Deeply sampled blood TCRbeta repertoires from subjects exposed to, actively infected with, or recovered from COVID-19 were included in the dataset. The repertoires were released in a freely available public database intended as a resource for research on the immune response to SARS-CoV-2. Results and caveats for the whole study, not just this receptor: How much clinical and demographic metadata was included differed by source and by participant, and the metadata was provided uncurated.

In Seattle, one collaborating source enrolled patients while the infection was active and tracked those patients longitudinally over the course of disease. Collaborating institutions collected whole blood in K2EDTA tubes following their own protocols. For TCRbeta analysis, collaborators shipped samples as frozen whole blood, isolated PBMCs, or DNA extracted from either of those sample types. The immunoSEQ Assay, a bias-controlled multiplex PCR, was used to amplify TCRbeta CDR3 regions from genomic DNA. Processing in the source paper ran as follows. Nucleated cell counts per sample were estimated from amplification of reference gene primers within the assay. To quantify the absolute abundance of each unique TCRbeta CDR3 rearrangement, sequence reads were collapsed and filtered. For each sample, productive Simpson clonality was calculated as the square root of Simpson's diversity index over productive rearrangements. TCRdb mirrors the immuneACCESS table, restricted to in-frame sequences. Some clones are absent from its copies; in checked studies, under half trace to an unresolved V gene, and the reason for the others is unknown. Clonal size and the V and J genes are those of that table, whereas D and trimming came from the DNA. The sample table records around 300,000 clones; 90% of these occur just once. Together, the top ten hold roughly 1% of the sample.

V has 4 bases trimmed and J has 0 bases trimmed; junction bases matching no gene number 5. The CDR3 runs 15 residues from the cysteine to the phenylalanine. Of the read, only the CDR3 DNA is kept; its 45 bases are in frame from base 1. CDR1 and CDR2, looked up from the germline V gene (reference sequence), are PRHDT and FYEKMQ. Of note for this clone: Its target antigen remains unknown. Base qualities are not at hand, and no much larger clone is one base apart.

The chain is assembled from TRBV13 and TRBJ1-1; 7 junctional bases match TRBD1. Sequenced material: peripheral blood. The TCR sequence derives from a woman aged 40 to 49 with COVID-19, enrolled during active disease. This receptor carries the CDR3 CASSSGQALNTEAFF. The sequenced DNA is TGTGCCAGCAGCTCCGGACAGGCCTTGAACACTGAAGCTTTCTTT.